This T cell receptor (beta chain) derives from a study of cytomegalovirus exposure and HLA in healthy donors. In the study overall: There were under 140 million unique TCR beta sequences, drawn from some 180 million T cells, in an earlier analysis. Study-wide findings and caveats: Across donors, sequencing depth was assumed by presence/absence analyses to be roughly uniform. Accurate predictions that matched the HLA-A and HLA-B alleles of most subjects were reportedly made from TCR beta sequences. Associated with cytomegalovirus, according to the listing, were some 180 TCR beta chains.

This CDR3 has 13 residues. CDR1 is SGHRS, CDR2 YFSETQ, per germline. Trimming cost V 3 bases and J 5 bases; bases outside gene matches: 2. The primer mix had 60 Vbeta and 13 Jbeta primers. The method was immunoSEQ multiplex PCR; TCRdb's version includes in-frame clones alone and lacks a portion of them. The sample holds about 190,000 clones. Comment on this clone: The antigen remains unidentified.

This TCR came from a woman aged 25-40 years in good health and CMV-seropositive. The rearrangement joins TRBV5-1 to TRBJ2-5, with TRBD1 matching 9 bases. Sequences were obtained from PBMCs. The CDR3 nucleotides are TGCGCCAGCAGCTGGACAGGGGACGAGACCCAGTACTTC. It translates to CASSWTGDETQYF.